The next 25 T cell receptor beta chains were all read from a single sample in a study of blood T cell repertoires in COVID-19. This table comes from immunoSEQ multiplex PCR, and its TCRdb copy is limited to in-frame clones, with some not included. The data hold about 220,000 clones, with about 80% observed a single time. What was sequenced was peripheral blood. Receptor source: a woman aged 60-75 years with acute or convalescent COVID-19.

The J gene is TRBJ1-2, the V gene TRBV11-2, with 7 bases fitting TRBD1. Germline CDR1 and CDR2: SGHAT and FQNNGV. J gave up 8 bases and V 0 bases, and 6 bases lay outside the gene matches. This CDR3 comprises 14 residues. The CDR3 nucleotides are TGTGCCAGCAGCTTAGAAAGAACAGGGGTCGGCTACACCTTC. Its protein is CASSLERTGVGYTF.

This clone was seen only a few times. The CDR3 here is CASSFTSGGANEQFF. For the CDR3, the DNA is TGTGCCAGCAGCTTTACTAGCGGGGGGGCGAATGAGCAGTTCTTC. The J gene is TRBJ2-1, the V gene TRBV11-2; 13 bases agree with TRBD2. The germline CDR1 and CDR2 sequences are SGHAT and FQNNGV. V was clipped by 3 bases and J by 7 bases; unmatched bases: 3. There are 15 residues in the CDR3.

The chain couples TRBV19 to TRBJ1-2, with a weak D call TRBD1 (6 bases). CDR1 is LNHDA, CDR2 SQIVND, per germline (reference sequence). V lost 5 bases and J 2 bases, leaving 15 bases between the germline ends. This CDR3 has 15 amino acids. The chain's CDR3 is CASSDQTTGNYGYTF. The CDR3, as DNA: TGTGCCAGTAGTGACCAAACAACAGGGAACTATGGCTACACCTTC. Based on the CDR3 plus reference TRBV19 and TRBJ1-2, the full variable domain is DGGITQSPKYLFRKEGQNVTLSCEQNLNHDAMYWYRQDPGQGLRLIYYSQIVNDFQKGDIAEGYSVSREKKESFPLTVTSAQKNPTAFYLCASSDQTTGNYGYTFGSGTRLTVV.

The chain uses TRBV24-1 and TRBJ1-4; 8 positions match TRBD1. The CDR3 loop spans 13 amino acids. Trimming removed 0 bases from V and 10 bases from J; junction bases left unmatched: 0. Germline loops: CDR1 KGHDR, CDR2 SFDVKD. CDR3 residues: CATSDLGQGKLFF. For the CDR3, the DNA is TGTGCCACCAGTGATTTGGGACAGGGAAAACTGTTTTTT.

The chain recombines TRBV20-1 with TRBJ2-5; D unresolved. Deletions cut 6 bases from V and 2 bases from J, with 7 bases between. Looked up from germline, CDR1 is DFQATT and CDR2 is SNEGSKA (reference sequence). The CDR3 has 11 residues. CDR3 sequence: CSAPRQETQYF. The CDR3 region has the DNA TGCAGTGCACCCAGGCAAGAGACCCAGTACTTC.

This chain uses TRBV27 with TRBJ1-1; TRBD1 is a possible D gene (6 bases). With 1 base removed from V and 4 bases from J, the gap between germline ends came to 13 bases. The CDR3 totals 15 residues. The germline gives CDR1 MNHEY, CDR2 SMNVEV (reference sequence). This chain's CDR3 is CASSLFGGGGTEAFF. In DNA, the CDR3 is TGTGCCAGCAGTTTATTCGGGGGGGGCGGCACTGAAGCTTTCTTT.

This clone has a handful of counts. The chain is built from TRBV27 and TRBJ1-2; possible D gene TRBD1, 5 bases. The CDR3 consists of 15 residues. CDR1 is MNHEY and CDR2 is SMNVEV in the germline V gene (reference sequence). Trimming pared 2 bases from V and 2 bases from J, leaving 12 bases between. The CDR3 reads CASSLGGVSNYGYTF. As DNA, the CDR3 is TGTGCCAGCAGTTTAGGAGGGGTCTCGAACTATGGCTACACCTTC.

The rearrangement links TRBV9 to TRBJ1-6; 10 bases are a match to TRBD1. CDR1 is SGDLS, CDR2 YYNGEE, per germline. After removal of 7 bases from V and 13 bases from J, the junction contained 14 bases not matched to a gene. This CDR3 has 15 residues. The CDR3 protein is CASGPGQGTPGPLHF. CDR3 DNA sequence: TGTGCCAGCGGACCGGGACAGGGGACCCCGGGGCCCCTCCACTTT.

This sequence joins TRBV5-1 and TRBJ2-7, with 7 nucleotides matching TRBD2. There are 16 residues in the CDR3. Trimming at V came to 4 bases and at J to 2 bases, leaving 12 bases not matched to a gene. Germline V gene data show CDR1 as SGHRS and CDR2 as YFSETQ. CDR3 in amino acids: CASSDGGFLKTYEQYF. The CDR3 DNA reads as TGCGCCAGCAGCGACGGGGGGTTTCTCAAAACCTACGAGCAGTACTTC.

For the CDR3, the DNA is TGCAGCGTTGAAGAACACGGGGGGATCAGGGATGATGGCTACACCTTC. Protein sequence: CSVEEHGGIRDDGYTF. V and J are TRBV29-1 and TRBJ1-2; tentatively, D is TRBD1 (5 bases). Between the trimmed V and J ends, which lost 0 bases and 6 bases, there was a span of 20 bases. CDR1 is SQVTM and CDR2 is ANQGSEA in the germline V gene. This CDR3 has 16 amino acids.

On this clone: The sample has other DNA sequences that encode this CDR3 too. This chain joins TRBV11-2 and TRBJ2-7; D is unclear. The V and J ends lost 2 bases and 3 bases respectively, with 5 bases between them. The CDR3 sequence is 12 residues long. Germline CDR1 SGHAT, CDR2 FQNNGV. The CDR3 here is CASSLPSYEQYF. CDR3 DNA sequence: TGTGCCAGCAGCTTACCTAGCTACGAGCAGTACTTC.

The chain recombines TRBV11-2 with TRBJ2-1, with 8 bases matching TRBD2. With 4 bases clipped from V and 8 bases from J, the junction kept 7 bases outside the gene matches. Germline assignment: CDR1 SGHAT and CDR2 FQNNGV. This CDR3 contains 14 residues. In DNA, the CDR3 is TGTGCCAGCAGCTATGGACTAGCTAGTGATGAGCAGTTCTTC. Translating it yields CASSYGLASDEQFF.

The J gene is TRBJ2-2, the V gene TRBV6-6, with 10 bases fitting TRBD1. V trimming: 2 bases; J trimming: 6 bases; junction bases outside the gene matches: 0. The CDR3 is made up of 14 amino acids. Germline values: CDR1 MNHNY, CDR2 SVGAGI (reference sequence). CDR3 coding DNA: TGTGCCAGCAGTTACGGACAGGGGGCCGGGGAGCTGTTTTTT. Translation: CASSYGQGAGELFF.

V and J are TRBV14 and TRBJ1-6; 8 bases are shared with TRBD1. The germline CDR1 and CDR2 sequences are SGHDN and FVKESK. Trimming at V came to 1 base and at J to 7 bases, leaving 3 bases not matched to a gene. The CDR3 extends over 15 amino acids. The CDR3 DNA follows: TGTGCCAGCAGCCAAGGACAGGGGTCGAATTCACCCCTCCACTTT. Its protein product is CASSQGQGSNSPLHF.

The chain combines TRBV7-9 with TRBJ1-2, with a weak D call TRBD1 (6 bases). This CDR3 region has 15 residues. Looked up from germline, CDR1 is SEHNR and CDR2 is FQNEAQ (reference sequence). Trimming left V 1 base short and J 9 bases short, with 18 bases between. CDR3 residues: CASSLDRAPVGSYTF. CDR3 nucleotides: TGTGCCAGCAGCTTAGACAGGGCCCCGGTTGGGAGCTACACCTTC.

J is TRBJ2-1 and V is TRBV6-2 or TRBV6-3, with D possibly matching TRBD1 (6 bases). CDR1 is MNHEY and CDR2 is SVGEGT in the germline V gene. Trimming took 4 bases from V and 3 from J, leaving 10 bases between them. The length of the CDR3 is 14 residues. CDR3 nucleotide sequence: TGTGCCAGCAGTTTAGGGGGTTTCTACAATGAGCAGTTCTTC. Its translation: CASSLGGFYNEQFF.

This clone occurred once. The rearrangement uses TRBV4-1 and TRBJ2-5, with 7 positions matching TRBD1. The CDR3 has 14 residues. J lost 5 bases, V lost 3 bases, and 6 bases had no gene match. Germline V gene sequence: CDR1 MGHRA, CDR2 YSYEKL. CDR3 residues: CASSQEDREETQYF. Here the CDR3 DNA reads TGCGCCAGCAGCCAGGAAGACAGGGAGGAGACCCAGTACTTC.

The chain links TRBV5-1 to TRBJ2-7; TRBD1 matches 7 bases. The V segment lost 4 bases and the J segment 5 bases; nucleotides outside the gene matches: 24. Germline V CDR1 and CDR2: SGHRS, YFSETQ. This CDR3 region has 19 residues. The CDR3 DNA reads as TGCGCCAGCAGCCTTACCATCGAAGAAGCAGGGGGTGAAATTCACGAGCAGTACTTC. Translated, it gives CASSLTIEEAGGEIHEQYF.

The gene calls are TRBV7-6 and TRBJ2-7; perhaps TRBD2 as D (5 bases). The V gene lost 1 base and the J gene lost 2 bases, with 9 bases spanning the gap. In germline, CDR1 is SGHVS, CDR2 FNYEAQ. The CDR3 is 14 amino acids. CDR3 nucleotides: TGTGCCAGCAGCTTAGTAGAGGGCCCCTACGAGCAGTACTTC. The encoded protein is CASSLVEGPYEQYF.

The CDR3 is CASTHGDNYGYTF. CDR3 sequence (DNA): TGTGCCAGCACGCACGGAGATAACTATGGCTACACCTTC. This rearrangement joins TRBV6-5 to TRBJ1-2; D call uncertain. CDR3 length: 13 residues. The germline V gene has CDR1 MNHEY and CDR2 SVGAGI. V was cut by 7 bases and J by 1 base, with 10 bases left in between.

V usage is TRBV10-1 and J usage is TRBJ1-5, with TRBD1 matching 9 bases. The germline V gene has CDR1 WNHNN and CDR2 SYGVQD (reference sequence). V shed 8 bases, J shed 4 bases, and the junction held 15 bases outside the gene matches. This CDR3 comprises 17 residues. CDR3 in amino acids: CASYYRGRGLGNQPQHF. The CDR3 nucleotides are TGCGCCAGCTACTACAGGGGGCGTGGGCTAGGGAATCAGCCCCAGCATTTT.

V usage is TRBV7-4 and J usage is TRBJ2-3; 13 bases agree with TRBD2. Germline V gene sequence: CDR1 SGHVT, CDR2 SQSDAQ. Losses at the gene ends were 5 bases for V and 5 bases for J; bases not matched to a gene: 4. The CDR3 contains 15 residues. CDR3 amino acids: CASSKTSGGLDTQYF. CDR3 nucleotide sequence: TGTGCCAGCAGCAAGACTAGCGGGGGGTTAGATACGCAGTATTTT.

This sequence joins TRBV18 and TRBJ1-5; D is unclear. The CDR3 contains 13 residues. Germline V gene data show CDR1 as KGHSH and CDR2 as LQKENI. V was cut by 3 bases and J by 1 base, with 4 bases left in between. CDR3: CASSPQSNQPQHF. The CDR3 nucleotides are TGTGCCAGCTCACCCCAAAGCAATCAGCCCCAGCATTTT.

V usage is TRBV6-6 and J usage is TRBJ2-5; D is perhaps TRBD1 (6 bases). Germline-derived CDR1 and CDR2 are MNHNY and SVGAGI (reference sequence). V dropped 2 bases and J dropped 5 bases, with 18 bases sitting between them. This CDR3 is 16 amino acids long. The CDR3 reads CASSYGPSLRGETQYF. CDR3 in DNA: TGTGCCAGCAGTTACGGGCCTTCCCTGAGGGGGGAGACCCAGTACTTC.

This clone was observed a single time. V and J are TRBV6-2 or TRBV6-3 and TRBJ2-1, with 10 bases lining up with TRBD2. The trim removed 0 bases at V and 1 base at J, leaving 3 bases unmatched. CDR1 and CDR2 from the germline V gene are MNHEY and SVGEGT. The CDR3 consists of 17 residues. In DNA form, the CDR3 reads TGTGCCAGCAGTTACTCGGCTAGCGGGGGTTCCTACAATGAGCAGTTCTTC. It encodes CASSYSASGGSYNEQFF.